This TCR beta chain derives from a study of beta chain features in type 1 diabetes (dated 2018 in TCRdb). Background for the entire study: No differences in mean age, gender distribution, total cell number or subset yield were found between patients and healthy donors. Across all samples, fewer than 110,000,000 sorted cells were examined, and cell number per subset correlated strongly with RNA yield. The study compared TCRB repertoires of sorted circulating CD4+ T cell subsets between recently diagnosed type 1 diabetes patients and matched healthy donors. Regulatory and stem cell-like memory subsets were obtained from only 8 patients and roughly eight healthy donors, while naive and central memory subsets were obtained from all 30 or so donors. Study-wide findings and limitations: Type 1 diabetes patients showed a moderate but significant shortening of TCRB CDR3 length in all four CD4+ subsets. Patients with type 1 diabetes made fewer insertions and deleted more nucleotides at VDJ recombination sites, implying thymic rearrangement abnormalities. Shorter templates might have been favored by PCR, but patient and control samples were amplified and corrected together, so both groups would have been affected equally by any skew. Because small numbers of individuals were included in the HLA sub-analyses, any influence of HLA type on TCRB rearrangement was left unresolved. Because cDNA was sequenced instead of genomic DNA, activated cells with high expression could be over-represented, although the groups did not differ in activation or CD3 levels. Naive, central memory and regulatory TCRB repertoires appeared to be more similar among patients than among healthy donors.

All of the isolated RNA was reverse transcribed with the High Capacity cDNA Reverse Transcription Kit, so expressed TCRB transcripts were sequenced. Deep immunoSEQ sequencing was applied to naive, central memory and regulatory T cell samples, giving an average of roughly 3.5 million total reads per sample. Sorted cells were lysed in RLT buffer and RNA was extracted with DNase-treated RNeasy Micro or Mini kits, depending on cell number. Each cell subset was processed on its own to prevent cross-contamination, while patient and healthy donor samples were processed together. Using the immunoSEQ multiplex PCR, TCRB sequences were amplified from cDNA into 87-bp fragments spanning the CDR3 region. Sequencing of the amplicons was performed on the Illumina HiSeq platform. The original pipeline was this. Synthetic template baselines were used to correct PCR bias computationally, reads within Hamming distance 2 were collapsed, and singletons that could not be merged were discarded. Reads were aligned to IMGT to assign V, D and J genes, CDR3 length, and insertions or deletions at six rearrangement sites. Within each subset, clonotype counts were normalized to sorted cell number, after which true diversity and Gini coefficients were computed with the tcR R package. Repertoire sharing was quantified using the overlap coefficient calculated on TCRB nucleotide sequences. The table comes from immuneACCESS by way of TCRdb, which keeps in-frame sequences with V and J called. Part of the clones is missing from these tables; in studies checked, under half for an unresolved V gene and the rest for unknown reasons. That table furnishes V, J and clone size, whereas the DNA furnished D and trimming. Present in this sample are approximately 44,000 clones, about 66% of which were seen just once. The top ten constitute about 2% of the sample.

About this clone itself: Its antigen is still unknown. The input lacks base qualities; no much larger clone sits a single base away.

The CDR3, from cysteine to phenylalanine, totals 12 residues. Only the CDR3 DNA is retained, 36 bases long and in frame from the first base. The germline V gene specifies SGHRS as CDR1 and YFSETQ as CDR2. V loses 4 bases, J loses 7 bases, and the germline ends lie 10 bases apart. A single peripheral blood draw of 90 to 150 mL on average was collected from each donor into heparinised tubes. Using a panel that included CD45RO, CCR7, CD25, CD127, CD95 and CD27, naive, central memory, regulatory and stem cell-like memory CD4+ T cells were sorted on a BD FACSAria II. Purity was above 95% for every sorted population. PBMCs were isolated right away by Lymphoprep density gradient centrifugation and were stained directly, without culture. To minimize batch effects, samples were stained and sorted in pairs, one healthy donor with one patient per experiment.

The sequence came from a woman aged 18-35 years with type 1 diabetes. The sequenced material came from Tregs from blood. What the cell subset or site label conveys for this sample: regulatory CD4+ T cells. The V and J segments used are TRBV5-1 and TRBJ2-3; the D segment could be TRBD2, given 5 matching bases. CDR3 reads: CASSPEVNTQYF. The DNA is as follows: TGCGCCAGCAGCCCGGAGGTAAATACGCAGTATTTT.